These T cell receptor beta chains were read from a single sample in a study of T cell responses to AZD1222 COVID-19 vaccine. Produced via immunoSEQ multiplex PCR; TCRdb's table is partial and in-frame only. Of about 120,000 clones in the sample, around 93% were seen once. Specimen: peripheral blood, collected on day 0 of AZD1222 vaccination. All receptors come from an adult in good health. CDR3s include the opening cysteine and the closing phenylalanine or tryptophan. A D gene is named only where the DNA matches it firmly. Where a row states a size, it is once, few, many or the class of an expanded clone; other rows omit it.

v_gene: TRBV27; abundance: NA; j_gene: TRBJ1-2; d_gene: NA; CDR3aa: CASSPTPAATHQYGYTF; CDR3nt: TGTGCCAGCAGTCCAACCCCAGCAGCAACGCACCAATATGGCTACACCTTC
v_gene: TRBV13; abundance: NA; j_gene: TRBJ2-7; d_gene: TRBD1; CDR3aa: CASSLSGTGFSRAYEQYF; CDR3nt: TGTGCCAGCAGCTTATCCGGGACAGGGTTTTCGAGAGCCTACGAGCAGTACTTC
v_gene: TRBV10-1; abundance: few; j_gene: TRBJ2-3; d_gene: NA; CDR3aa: CASSGEQATDTQYF; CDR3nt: TGCGCCAGCAGTGGGGAGCAAGCCACAGATACGCAGTATTTT
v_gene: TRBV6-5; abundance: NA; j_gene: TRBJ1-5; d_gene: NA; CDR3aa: CASSYRYSNQPQHF; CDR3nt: TGTGCCAGCAGTTACAGATATAGCAATCAGCCCCAGCATTTT
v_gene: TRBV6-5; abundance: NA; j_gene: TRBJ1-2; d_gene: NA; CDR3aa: CASSSGFSYGYTF; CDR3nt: TGTGCCAGCAGTTCTGGGTTTAGTTATGGCTACACCTTC
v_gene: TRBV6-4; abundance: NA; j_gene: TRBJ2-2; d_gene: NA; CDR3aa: CASSEGGPGTGELFF; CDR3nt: TGTGCCAGCAGTGAAGGAGGGCCGGGCACCGGGGAGCTGTTTTTT
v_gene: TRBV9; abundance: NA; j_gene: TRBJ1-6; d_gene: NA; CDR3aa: CASSSHEGGGRNNSPLHF; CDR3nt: TGTGCCAGCAGCTCCCATGAGGGGGGGGGACGAAATAATTCACCCCTCCACTTT
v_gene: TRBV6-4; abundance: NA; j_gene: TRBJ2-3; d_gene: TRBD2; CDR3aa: CASSGSGGADTQYF; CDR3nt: TGTGCCAGCAGTGGGAGCGGGGGGGCAGATACGCAGTATTTT
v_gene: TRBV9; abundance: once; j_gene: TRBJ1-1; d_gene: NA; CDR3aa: CASSVDHTLGSEAFF; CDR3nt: TGTGCCAGCAGCGTAGATCACACCCTCGGGTCTGAAGCTTTCTTT
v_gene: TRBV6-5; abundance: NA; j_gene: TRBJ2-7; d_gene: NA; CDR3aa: CASTVGDEQYF; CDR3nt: TGTGCCAGCACAGTCGGGGACGAGCAGTACTTC
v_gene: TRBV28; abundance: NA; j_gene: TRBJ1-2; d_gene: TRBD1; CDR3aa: CASSIQGNYGYTF; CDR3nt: TGTGCCAGCAGCATACAGGGGAACTATGGCTACACCTTC
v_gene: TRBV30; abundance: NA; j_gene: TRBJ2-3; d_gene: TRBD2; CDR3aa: CAWSYGLAGGSDTQYF; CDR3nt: TGTGCCTGGAGTTATGGACTAGCGGGAGGCTCAGATACGCAGTATTTT
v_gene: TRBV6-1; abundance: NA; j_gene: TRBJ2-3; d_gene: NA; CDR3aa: CASSGGQRGVGPDTQYF; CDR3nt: TGTGCCAGCAGTGGGGGACAAAGGGGGGTGGGGCCAGATACGCAGTATTTT
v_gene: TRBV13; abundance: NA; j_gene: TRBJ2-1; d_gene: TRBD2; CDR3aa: CASSGLTSGRSEDEQFF; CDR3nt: TGTGCCAGCAGCGGCCTGACTAGCGGGAGGAGTGAAGATGAGCAGTTCTTC
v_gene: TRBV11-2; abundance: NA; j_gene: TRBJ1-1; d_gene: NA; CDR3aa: CASSQGWGPIGTEAFF; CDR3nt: TGTGCCAGCAGCCAAGGATGGGGTCCTATCGGCACTGAAGCTTTCTTT
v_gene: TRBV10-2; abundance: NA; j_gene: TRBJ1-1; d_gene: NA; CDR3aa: CASSLNTEAFF; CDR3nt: TGCGCCAGCAGCCTTAACACTGAAGCTTTCTTT
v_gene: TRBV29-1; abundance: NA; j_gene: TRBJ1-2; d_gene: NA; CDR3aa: CSAWRGPTSGYTF; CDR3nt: TGCAGCGCCTGGCGGGGGCCGACCAGTGGCTACACCTTC
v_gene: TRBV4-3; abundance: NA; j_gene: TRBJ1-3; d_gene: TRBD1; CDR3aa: CASSQGDRGSGNTIYF; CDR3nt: TGCGCCAGCAGCCAAGGGGACAGGGGCTCTGGAAACACCATATATTTT
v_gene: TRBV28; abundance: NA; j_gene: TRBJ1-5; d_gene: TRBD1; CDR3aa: CASSSQPTGGNQPQHF; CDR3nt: TGTGCCAGCAGTTCCCAGCCGACAGGGGGAAATCAGCCCCAGCATTTT
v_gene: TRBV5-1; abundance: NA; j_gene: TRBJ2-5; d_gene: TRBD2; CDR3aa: CASSSPGLAGNQETQYF; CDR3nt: TGCGCCAGCAGCTCTCCGGGACTAGCGGGGAACCAAGAGACCCAGTACTTC
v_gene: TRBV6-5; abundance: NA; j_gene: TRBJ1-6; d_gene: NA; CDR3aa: CASSGREYNSPLHF; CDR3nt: TGTGCCAGCAGCGGCCGGGAATATAATTCACCCCTCCACTTT
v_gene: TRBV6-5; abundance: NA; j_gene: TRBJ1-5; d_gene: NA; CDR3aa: CASSPSANQPQHF; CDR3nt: TGTGCCAGCAGTCCGTCGGCTAATCAGCCCCAGCATTTT